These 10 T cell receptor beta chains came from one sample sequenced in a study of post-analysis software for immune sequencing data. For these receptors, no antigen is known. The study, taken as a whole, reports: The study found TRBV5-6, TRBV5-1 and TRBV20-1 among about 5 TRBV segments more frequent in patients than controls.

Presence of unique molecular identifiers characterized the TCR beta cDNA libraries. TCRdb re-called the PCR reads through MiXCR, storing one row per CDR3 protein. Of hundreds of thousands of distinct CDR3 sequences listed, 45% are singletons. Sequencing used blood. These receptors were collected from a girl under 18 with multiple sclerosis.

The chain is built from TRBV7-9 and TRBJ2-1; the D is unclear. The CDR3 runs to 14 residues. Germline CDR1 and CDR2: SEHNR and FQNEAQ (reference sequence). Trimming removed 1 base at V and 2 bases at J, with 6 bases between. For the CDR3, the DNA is TGTGCCAGCAGCTTAGATTTTACCTACAATGAGCAGTTCTTC. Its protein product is CASSLDFTYNEQFF.

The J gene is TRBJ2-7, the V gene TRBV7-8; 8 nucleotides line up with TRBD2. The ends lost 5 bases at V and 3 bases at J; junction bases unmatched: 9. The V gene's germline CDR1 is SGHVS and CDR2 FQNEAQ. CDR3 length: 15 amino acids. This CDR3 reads CASSRDSGNGYEQYF. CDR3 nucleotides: TGTGCCAGCAGCCGCGATAGCGGGAACGGCTACGAGCAGTACTTC.

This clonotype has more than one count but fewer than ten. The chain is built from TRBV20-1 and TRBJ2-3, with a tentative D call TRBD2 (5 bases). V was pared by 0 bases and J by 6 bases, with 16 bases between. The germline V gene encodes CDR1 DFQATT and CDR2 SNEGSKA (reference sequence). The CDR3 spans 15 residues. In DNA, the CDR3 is TGCAGTGCTAGAGAAGTATTACTAGTAGGGGATACGCAGTATTTT. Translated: CSAREVLLVGDTQYF.

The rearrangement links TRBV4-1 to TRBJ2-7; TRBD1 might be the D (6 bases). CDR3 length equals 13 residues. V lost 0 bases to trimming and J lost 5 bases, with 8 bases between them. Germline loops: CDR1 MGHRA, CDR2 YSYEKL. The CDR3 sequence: CASSQDRGHEQYF. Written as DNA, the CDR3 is TGCGCCAGCAGCCAAGACAGGGGCCACGAGCAGTACTTC.

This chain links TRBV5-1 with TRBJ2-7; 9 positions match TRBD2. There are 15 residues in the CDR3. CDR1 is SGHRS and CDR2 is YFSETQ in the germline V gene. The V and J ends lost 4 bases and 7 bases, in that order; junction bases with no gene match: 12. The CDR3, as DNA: TGCGCCAGCAGCCGAAGCGGGAGGTATGACAATGAGCAGTACTTC. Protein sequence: CASSRSGRYDNEQYF.

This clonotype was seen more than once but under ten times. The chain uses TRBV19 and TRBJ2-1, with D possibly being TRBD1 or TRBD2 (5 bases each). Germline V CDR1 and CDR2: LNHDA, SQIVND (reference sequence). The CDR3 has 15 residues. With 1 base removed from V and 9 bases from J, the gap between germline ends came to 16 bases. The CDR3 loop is CASSIGGRGPTEQFF. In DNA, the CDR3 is TGTGCCAGTAGTATAGGGGGGAGAGGACCCACTGAGCAGTTCTTC.

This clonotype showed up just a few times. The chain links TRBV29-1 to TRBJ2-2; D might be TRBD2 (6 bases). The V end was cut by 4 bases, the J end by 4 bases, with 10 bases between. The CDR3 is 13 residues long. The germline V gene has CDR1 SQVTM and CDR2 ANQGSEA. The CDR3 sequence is CSVGRVLTGELFF. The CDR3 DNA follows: TGCAGCGTTGGGAGGGTACTCACCGGGGAGCTGTTTTTT.

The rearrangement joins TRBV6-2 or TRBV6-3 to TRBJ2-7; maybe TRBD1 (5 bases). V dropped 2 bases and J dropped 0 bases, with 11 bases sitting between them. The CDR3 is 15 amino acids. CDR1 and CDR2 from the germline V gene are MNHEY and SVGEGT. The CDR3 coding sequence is TGTGCCAGCAGTTACAGGGGCGCCTCCTCCTACGAGCAGTACTTC. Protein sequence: CASSYRGASSYEQYF.

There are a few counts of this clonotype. CDR3 in amino acids: CASSQDIRGGEQYF. CDR3 nucleotide sequence: TGCGCCAGCAGCCAAGATATAAGGGGAGGCGAGCAGTACTTC. V gene TRBV4-3 combines with J gene TRBJ2-5; TRBD2 is a possible D gene (6 bases). The DNA end favors TRBJ2-7, so the J call may be wrong. The germline V gene has CDR1 LGHNA and CDR2 YSLEER. The CDR3 runs 14 residues.

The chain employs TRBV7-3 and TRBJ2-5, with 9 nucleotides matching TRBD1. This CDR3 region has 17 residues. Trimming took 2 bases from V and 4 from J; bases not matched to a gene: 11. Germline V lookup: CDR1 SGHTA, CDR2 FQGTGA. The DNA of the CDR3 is TGTGCCAGCAGCTTATCTCTCCCAACAGGGGGCAGAGAGACCCAGTACTTC. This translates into CASSLSLPTGGRETQYF.